This section outlines one TCR beta chain sequence together with its context. This clonotype came up many times. The antigen it recognizes is unknown. One base away there is no much larger clone; base qualities are not given. The data stem from a study of regulatory T cells in long-lasting Graves disease (dated by TCRdb to 2020 to 2022). With respect to the entire study: Newly diagnosed Graves' disease patients had taken antithyroid drugs for less than 3 months. A total of approximately 35 samples underwent TCR sequencing: approximately 13 from persistent and roughly 20 from newly diagnosed Graves' disease patients. The study was registered as a clinical trial and conducted in China. Persistent Graves' disease patients were compared with newly diagnosed Graves' disease patients by peripheral blood TCR sequencing and RNA sequencing. Results and caveats for the whole study, not just this receptor: Sequencing and analysis were restricted to the TCR beta chain. The authors acknowledged the small sample size as a limitation that may reduce accuracy. Because the primary lesion, thyroid tissue, could not be accessed, the study looked at peripheral blood alone. A larger number of public clonotypes was shared among persistent patients (approximately 3,000) than among newly diagnosed patients (about 990). Compared with newly diagnosed patients, persistent Graves' disease patients had lower TCR Shannon entropy and fewer highly expanded clones, which suggests clonal expansion.

Library method: multiplex PCR. These reads were obtained on an Illumina HiSeq 4000. CDR3 regions were amplified by Arm-PCR with iRepertoire HTBI primers to construct TCR beta libraries. Before sequencing, the PCR products underwent gel purification. In the original analysis: A total of 62 TRBV and more than twelve TRBJ segments were identified across samples and were used for gene usage analysis of CDR3 amino acid clonotypes. Filtered high-quality paired reads were merged into contigs using COPE and FqMerger. BLAST was used to align contigs to the IMGT TRBV, TRBD and TRBJ reference genes, and CDR3 was defined following IMGT. Clonotypes above 0.1% frequency were classified as highly expanded clones. Repertoire diversity was measured by Shannon entropy, and V-J evenness by the Gini coefficient. Clonotypes shared by more than one individual were considered public. TCRdb handled the public reads itself, with Q25 trimming in fastp and clone calling in MiXCR, and kept productive beta chains. Rows matching on CDR3 protein sequence are summarized as one entry with the most common DNA and genes. The V and J calls and clone size come from TCRdb's table, not from the authors' own analysis. The sample profile shows over 450,000 distinct CDR3 sequences; about 12% of them were found once. Together, the top ten hold over 7% of the sample.

What this sample's time point label stands for: newly diagnosed GD, antithyroid drugs for less than 3 months. For both TCR sequencing and RNA sequencing, RNA was extracted from PBMCs using TRIzol. The diagnosis of Graves' disease followed American Thyroid Association guidelines. Patients for the study were recruited at an endocrinology department in Xi'an, China. Each patient gave around 9.2 milliliters of peripheral blood, collected in an EDTA anticoagulant tube. Ficoll Paque Plus density gradient separation was used to isolate PBMCs, and no further T cell sorting was done. An Agilent 2100 Bioanalyzer and agarose gel were used to assess RNA quality, and a NanoDrop 2000 was used to measure RNA concentration. The same data also went into a second study, on T cells in Graves' hyperthyroidism and ophthalmopathy. Taken from the second paper: A patient counted as having stable Graves' hyperthyroidism if no progression to ophthalmopathy occurred over 18 months of follow-up. The hyperthyroidism patients were between 18 and 65 years old and newly diagnosed, with a disease duration of less than 2 months. Exclusion was applied to patients with uncontrolled infections, other autoimmune diseases, pregnancy or lactation. Diagnoses were based on clinical symptoms, serum thyroxine and TRAb, thyroid ultrasound and orbital computed tomography. For the first round of RT-PCR on the TCR CDR3, the HTBI primer set was used together with the Qiagen OneStep RT-PCR kit. Blood samples also contained most of the expanded thyroid clonotypes (frequency above 0.001), which suggests that blood repertoires may reflect thyroid immune responses. A model built on a 13 V-J signature distinguished ophthalmopathy from stable hyperthyroidism, reaching 87.88% sensitivity and around 82% specificity in cross-validation and 80%/75% in testing. In validation, the model predicted progression to ophthalmopathy a median of roughly 6.2 months before onset, with approximately 71% sensitivity and just under 75% specificity. To identify distinguishing TCR V-J signatures, a discovery cohort of 100 or so patients was used, comprising 43 with Graves' ophthalmopathy and around 57 with stable Graves' hyperthyroidism. Prospective prediction of ophthalmopathy was tested in an independent validation cohort consisting of roughly 20 hyperthyroidism patients and approximately 16 patients who later progressed to ophthalmopathy. For training and testing, the roughly 100 patients in the discovery cohort were randomly divided in a 7:3 ratio. In addition, the study compared T-cell repertoires in thyroid tissue and in blood from over 5 Graves' hyperthyroidism patients. Following sampling, methimazole starting at 30 mg daily was given to hyperthyroidism patients, and high-dose intravenous methylprednisolone was given to ophthalmopathy patients. Libraries were constructed in a second round of multiplex PCR, after which size selection and purification were carried out. Libraries were sequenced paired-end with 100 bp reads on an Illumina HiSeq2000. SOAPnuke was used to process the raw data, with reads discarded if the reads contained adapters or uncalled bases, had a mean Phred below 15, or lacked an exact constant-primer or identifier match. High-quality paired reads were merged using COPE v1.2.5, and each unique nucleotide sequence was defined as a clonotype. Clonotypes were aligned to IMGT TRBV, TRBD and TRBJ reference segments using MiTCR v1.1. Only V-J combinations with frequency above 0.0001, covering approximately 99% of repertoires, were analysed. A TCS score was defined as the ratio between F50 (clonal expansion) and ExV (chaos), using BLOSUM62-based TCRdist between CDR3 peptides within each V-J. Welch's t-statistics and random forest reduced roughly 500 V-J features to about 13, which were used in a naive Bayes classifier (R e1071). No statistical method was used to set the sample size in advance, and investigators knew the group allocation. The paper reports TCR Vbeta CDR3 sequencing of 140 or so peripheral blood samples: approximately 41 ophthalmopathy, under 80 hyperthyroidism and roughly 17 progressor patients.

The TCR comes from a woman aged 25 to 39 with Graves disease. Donor details come from another sample of the same person, matched by shared clones. This specimen consisted of peripheral blood mononuclear cells (PBMCs), obtained at new diagnosis, from a patient treated with antithyroid drugs.

The CDR3 in this case is CASSPWQSSGNTIYF. The nucleotide sequence reads TGTGCCAGCAGTCCTTGGCAGAGCTCTGGAAACACCATATATTTT. The chain links TRBV12-3 or TRBV12-4 with TRBJ1-3, with no reliable assignment of the D segment. The trim is 5 bases for V and 0 bases for J, with a gap of 11 bases between the germline ends. The CDR3 holds 15 amino acids from the cysteine to the phenylalanine. Solely the CDR3 DNA is kept, with 45 bases framed from the first base.